This is a list of T cell receptor beta chains from one sample in a study of CD8+CD57+ T cells in acquired aplastic anemia. TCRdb redid the calling of the reads with MiXCR, one entry per CDR3 protein. The sample lists fewer than 200,000 distinct CDR3 sequences, about half occurring once. The sample comprised sorted CD4+, CD8+, or CD8+CD57+ T cells (not recorded which) from PBMCs. These TCRs come from a human donor with aplastic anemia. Both conserved end residues are part of each CDR3. A D gene is named only where the DNA matches it firmly. Not every row has a clone size; where given, it reads once, few, many or a size class.

size	V	D	J	CDR3	DNA
many	TRBV20-1	-	TRBJ2-1	CSARGLVYNEQFF	TGCAGTGCTAGAGGCCTAGTTTACAATGAGCAGTTCTTC
many	TRBV15	-	TRBJ1-1	CATSRDSAGKPKAFF	TGTGCCACCAGCAGGGACAGCGCTGGGAAGCCAAAGGCTTTCTTT
many	TRBV6-6	-	TRBJ1-6	CASISGGEVLNSPLHF	TGTGCCAGCATCTCGGGAGGAGAGGTGCTTAATTCACCCCTCCACTTT
-	TRBV7-2	-	TRBJ1-3	CASSPRLTGNTIYF	TGTGCCAGCAGCCCCCGCCTAACTGGAAACACCATATATTTT
-	TRBV5-5	-	TRBJ1-1	CASSWQGLGIDTEAFF	TGTGCCAGCAGCTGGCAGGGGTTGGGGATCGACACTGAAGCTTTCTTT
many	TRBV19	-	TRBJ2-2	CASSGQRTGELFF	TGTGCCAGTAGTGGACAGAGGACCGGGGAGCTGTTTTTT
-	TRBV11-3	TRBD2	TRBJ2-5	CASSRSSGVAGYQEAQYF	TGTGCCTCCTCCCGCAGCTCGGGGGTAGCGGGGTACCAAGAGGCCCAGTACTTC
-	TRBV20-1	-	TRBJ2-3	CSKPGLTDTQYF	TGCAGCAAACCGGGACTCACAGATACGCAGTATTTT
-	TRBV2	TRBD2	TRBJ2-7	CASKGLASYEQYF	TGTGCCAGCAAGGGACTAGCCTCCTACGAGCAGTACTTC
many	TRBV12-3/TRBV12-4	-	TRBJ1-6	CASRPSGSYNSPLHF	TGTGCCAGCCGACCCTCCGGATCCTATAATTCACCCCTCCACTTT
few	TRBV2	-	TRBJ1-5	CASKLGDGNQPQHF	TGTGCCAGCAAACTAGGGGATGGCAATCAGCCCCAGCATTTT
many	TRBV7-2	TRBD1	TRBJ1-2	CASRDYWDRPTGYTF	TGTGCCAGCAGGGATTACTGGGACAGGCCAACTGGCTACACCTTC
-	TRBV12-3/TRBV12-4	TRBD1	TRBJ1-6	CASSRTGSSPLHF	TGTGCCAGCAGTCGGACAGGGAGTTCACCCCTCCACTTT
-	TRBV29-1	TRBD2	TRBJ2-5	CSVEAGGGETQYF	TGCAGCGTTGAGGCGGGAGGAGGAGAGACCCAGTACTTC
-	TRBV29-1	-	TRBJ2-5	CSVDVRQKQETQYF	TGCAGCGTTGACGTCAGACAAAAGCAAGAGACCCAGTACTTC
-	TRBV10-3	TRBD1	TRBJ1-1	CAISGTGGRNTEAFF	TGTGCCATCAGTGGAACAGGGGGCCGAAACACTGAAGCTTTCTTT
-	TRBV25-1	-	TRBJ1-6	CASSGGGEVSSPLHF	TGTGCCAGCAGTGGGGGGGGAGAAGTGAGTTCACCCCTCCACTTT
-	TRBV6-4	-	TRBJ2-1	CASSDSLEGEQFF	TGTGCCAGCAGTGACAGCCTAGAGGGTGAGCAGTTCTTC
once	TRBV15	TRBD2	TRBJ2-1	CATSRDTGGSHEQFF	TGTGCCACCAGCAGAGATACGGGGGGGTCCCATGAGCAGTTCTTC
-	TRBV9	-	TRBJ2-1	CASSVEGGVNEQFF	TGTGCCAGCAGCGTAGAAGGGGGGGTGAATGAGCAGTTCTTC
-	TRBV10-1	-	TRBJ2-7	CASSRGSASDEQYF	TGCGCCAGCAGCCGGGGAAGCGCCTCTGACGAGCAGTACTTC
-	TRBV2	TRBD1	TRBJ1-2	CASSERQGLGYTF	TGTGCCAGCAGTGAGCGACAGGGGTTAGGCTACACCTTC
many	TRBV20-1	-	TRBJ1-5	CSARRWGRGQPQHF	TGCAGTGCTAGGAGGTGGGGCAGAGGACAGCCCCAGCATTTT
many	TRBV4-1	-	TRBJ1-1	CASSPNLGLSTEAFF	TGCGCCAGCAGCCCTAACCTCGGACTCTCCACTGAAGCTTTCTTT
-	TRBV7-6	-	TRBJ2-6	CASSSLNSGANVLTF	TGTGCCAGCAGCTCTCTCAACTCTGGGGCCAACGTCCTGACTTTC
few	TRBV28	-	TRBJ1-2	CASKSINYGYTF	TGTGCCAGCAAAAGTATTAACTATGGCTACACCTTC
many	TRBV7-9	TRBD1	TRBJ2-3	CASSRTSGTGGADTQYF	TGTGCCAGCAGCCGTACTTCCGGGACAGGGGGCGCAGATACGCAGTATTTT
-	TRBV18	-	TRBJ2-5	CASSPRQNQETQYF	TGTGCCAGCTCACCACGGCAGAATCAAGAGACCCAGTACTTC
-	TRBV7-3	TRBD1	TRBJ2-2	CARTGTQGGELFF	TGTGCCAGAACCGGGACACAGGGGGGGGAGCTGTTTTTT
-	TRBV7-2	-	TRBJ2-2	CASSPQGIGELFF	TGTGCCAGCAGTCCTCAGGGAATCGGGGAGCTGTTTTTT
few	TRBV18	-	TRBJ1-2	CASSPPTRDGYTF	TGTGCCAGCTCACCCCCTACTAGAGATGGCTACACCTTC
-	TRBV2	-	TRBJ1-6	CASSAPRDRNSPLHF	TGTGCCAGCAGCGCCCCCCGGGACCGGAATTCACCCCTCCACTTT
few	TRBV28	-	TRBJ1-1	CASSSLTEAFF	TGTGCCAGCAGTTCGTTGACTGAAGCTTTCTTT
many	TRBV7-6	TRBD1	TRBJ2-3	CASSLTYLRTGVTDTQYF	TGTGCCAGCAGCTTAACTTATCTCCGGACAGGGGTCACAGATACGCAGTATTTT
-	TRBV19	-	TRBJ1-2	CASSDPDGGGYTF	TGTGCCAGTAGTGATCCCGACGGCGGGGGCTACACCTTC
-	TRBV20-1	-	TRBJ1-6	CSANVVGGPNSPLHF	TGCAGTGCTAACGTGGTCGGGGGTCCTAATTCACCCCTCCACTTT
-	TRBV7-8	-	TRBJ2-3	CASNPTRVPTGTDTQYF	TGTGCCAGCAACCCAACAAGAGTCCCCACAGGGACAGATACGCAGTATTTT
few	TRBV10-2	TRBD2	TRBJ2-7	CASVSGNYEQYF	TGCGCCAGTGTGAGCGGGAACTACGAGCAGTACTTC
many	TRBV19	-	TRBJ1-6	CASSARDFSPLHF	TGTGCCAGTAGTGCACGGGATTTTTCACCCCTCCACTTT
-	TRBV29-1	-	TRBJ2-5	CSVVGQEETQYF	TGCAGCGTTGTAGGGCAGGAAGAGACCCAGTACTTC
-	TRBV2	-	TRBJ1-1	CASSVGGEGTEAFF	TGTGCCAGCAGTGTGGGGGGGGAGGGCACTGAAGCTTTCTTT
many	TRBV6-1	TRBD2	TRBJ2-1	CASGLAGAKFF	TGTGCCAGCGGACTAGCGGGTGCGAAGTTCTTC
many	TRBV19	TRBD1	TRBJ1-5	CASNMGQASPRHF	TGTGCCAGTAATATGGGACAGGCCTCCCCCCGGCATTTT
-	TRBV15	-	TRBJ1-5	CATSRGGDDSPIRQPQHF	TGTGCCACCAGCAGAGGGGGGGATGACAGTCCCATCCGTCAGCCCCAGCATTTT
-	TRBV9	-	TRBJ1-3	CASSVREGSGNTIYF	TGTGCCAGCAGCGTACGGGAGGGCTCTGGAAACACCATATATTTT
-	TRBV6-2/TRBV6-3	TRBD1	TRBJ2-5	CASSYPSGQSQETQYF	TGTGCCAGCAGTTACCCTTCGGGACAGTCCCAAGAGACCCAGTACTTC
many	TRBV7-2	-	TRBJ2-1	CASRLSSYNEQFF	TGTGCCAGCAGACTTAGCTCCTACAATGAGCAGTTCTTC
many	TRBV4-1	TRBD1	TRBJ2-7	CASSQPRQGTREQYF	TGCGCCAGCAGCCAACCTCGACAGGGTACGCGGGAGCAGTACTTC
-	TRBV6-4	TRBD2	TRBJ2-3	CASSDSVGTSGRDTQYF	TGTGCCAGCAGTGACTCCGTTGGGACTAGCGGGCGAGATACGCAGTATTTT
many	TRBV12-3/TRBV12-4	-	TRBJ2-3	CASSLVQTDTQYF	TGTGCCAGCAGTTTAGTCCAGACAGATACGCAGTATTTT